The T cell receptor beta chain described here comes from a study of siplizumab effects on memory and regulatory T cells. General study findings and limits: Suppression by proliferating Tregs derived from siplizumab cultures was not verified. A minor share of alloreactive clones matched unstimulated subsets. Controls showed an average of about 27% Treg-derived mappable alloreactive CD4+ clones, while siplizumab showed about 69%.

Profiled with immunoSEQ multiplex PCR; TCRdb holds only in-frame clones, not every one. The sample holds approximately 120,000 clones, under 95% seen once. This clone was seen once. Its antigen remains unknown. Germline V CDR1 and CDR2: KGHSH, LQKENI. This CDR3 is built from 14 residues. Trimming pared 3 bases from V and 7 bases from J, leaving 13 bases between. Sequenced: Tregs sorted from blood. The chain recombines TRBV18 with TRBJ1-3; weak D call: TRBD1 (6 bases). The source of this sequence is a human donor in good health. CDR3 loop: CASSPITGRNTIYF. The CDR3 DNA follows: TGTGCCAGCTCACCGATTACAGGGAGGAACACCATATATTTT.